The clone carrying this TCR beta chain was detected ten times or more. This CDR3 comprises 12 residues. Germline CDR1 and CDR2: DFQATT and SNEGSKA (reference sequence). Trimming left V 3 bases short and J 5 bases short, with 7 bases between. The data belong to a study of T cells after yellow fever vaccination. TCRdb independently ran MiXCR on the 5' RACE reads; one entry per CDR3 protein. Counted here are some 600,000 distinct CDR3 sequences, 17% occurring once; the ten biggest clones make up roughly 17%. The rearrangement uses TRBV20-1 and TRBJ1-4; no clear D gene. The sequencing here drew on PBMCs, taken 5 days after the first yellow fever vaccination. The TCR originated in a man younger than 30 who received the YFV17D yellow fever vaccine. The CDR3 loop reads CSASPLNEKLFF. CDR3 in DNA: TGCAGTGCTAGTCCGCTGAATGAAAAACTGTTTTTT.